A selection of T cell receptor beta chains follows, all from one sample in a study of cytomegalovirus exposure and HLA in healthy donors. Profiling relied on immunoSEQ multiplex PCR, and the TCRdb table lists in-frame clones only, not all of them. The sample includes 100,000 to 150,000 clones, about 78% seen only once; the top ten take roughly 1.2%. The specimen sequenced was PBMCs. All receptors derive from a female donor in good health and CMV-seronegative. CDR3s include the opening cysteine and the closing phenylalanine or tryptophan. D genes are given only for firm matches. Size is omitted from some rows. Given values are once, few, many or a class for expanded clones.

TRBV19,13,.,TRBJ2-1,.,CASSDWSRNEQFF,TGTGCCAGTAGTGATTGGAGTCGCAATGAGCAGTTCTTC
TRBV6-5,14,.,TRBJ1-2,TRBD1,CASSYYRGNYGYTF,TGTGCCAGCAGTTACTACAGGGGGAACTATGGCTACACCTTC
TRBV18,13,.,TRBJ1-5,TRBD1,CASQSDRGQPQHF,TGTGCCAGCCAAAGTGACAGGGGCCAGCCCCAGCATTTT
TRBV5-1,15,.,TRBJ2-3,.,CASSLDGRSTDTQYF,TGCGCCAGCAGCTTGGATGGGAGAAGCACAGATACGCAGTATTTT
TRBV30,11,.,TRBJ2-1,.,CAWSAKQEQFF,TGTGCCTGGAGTGCAAAGCAAGAGCAGTTCTTC
TRBV5-6,14,.,TRBJ2-7,.,CASSLGGGRREQYF,TGTGCCAGCAGCTTGGGGGGGGGCCGTCGCGAGCAGTACTTC
TRBV6-1,14,few,TRBJ1-5,.,CASTLTTGNQPQHF,TGTGCCAGCACCCTTACTACGGGCAATCAGCCCCAGCATTTT
TRBV7-6,16,few,TRBJ2-1,TRBD1,CASSLGTGGRHNEQFF,TGTGCCAGCAGCTTAGGGACAGGGGGCCGACACAATGAGCAGTTCTTC
TRBV2,14,.,TRBJ1-2,TRBD1,CASRGQDVVYGYTF,TGTGCCAGCAGGGGACAGGATGTCGTCTATGGCTACACCTTC
TRBV7-2,12,few,TRBJ2-1,.,CASSRQGNEQFF,TGTGCCAGCAGCCGTCAGGGCAATGAGCAGTTCTTC
TRBV7-9,12,.,TRBJ2-7,TRBD1,CSSSSDRVKQYF,TGTTCCAGCAGCTCTGACAGGGTGAAGCAGTACTTC
TRBV6-5,15,few,TRBJ2-7,TRBD1,CASSYSRAGGGEQYF,TGTGCCAGCAGTTACTCGAGGGCAGGGGGCGGCGAGCAGTACTTC
TRBV2,15,.,TRBJ2-2,.,CASRLADLNTGELFF,TGTGCCAGCAGATTAGCGGATTTGAACACCGGGGAGCTGTTTTTT
TRBV2,14,.,TRBJ2-1,TRBD2,CASSAVGGPGEQFF,TGTGCCAGCAGTGCGGTGGGAGGGCCTGGTGAGCAGTTCTTC
TRBV4-2,15,once,TRBJ2-3,.,CASSQRLPGTDAQYF,TGTGCCAGCAGCCAACGACTACCAGGCACAGATGCGCAGTATTTT
TRBV6-1,15,once,TRBJ2-5,.,CASSSGYRYQETQYF,TGTGCCAGCAGTTCTGGGTACAGGTACCAAGAGACCCAGTACTTC
TRBV27,14,few,TRBJ2-5,.,CASSEWQAGETQYF,TGTGCCAGCAGTGAATGGCAGGCAGGGGAGACCCAGTACTTC
TRBV5-1,14,.,TRBJ1-1,.,CASSSRPGNTEAFF,TGCGCCAGCAGCTCCCGCCCAGGCAACACTGAAGCTTTCTTT
TRBV5-1,15,.,TRBJ2-7,TRBD1,CASSGGTGSSYEQYF,TGCGCCAGCAGCGGAGGGACAGGGTCTTCCTACGAGCAGTACTTC
TRBV6-4,15,.,TRBJ2-1,.,CASSVSEGSYNEQFF,TGTGCCAGCAGTGTTTCGGAGGGGTCCTACAATGAGCAGTTCTTC
TRBV4-1,14,.,TRBJ2-5,.,CASSQVAGVREQYF,TGCGCCAGCAGCCAAGTAGCAGGTGTTAGGGAGCAGTACTTC
TRBV18,15,few,TRBJ1-3,.,CASSRITTEGNTIYF,TGTGCCAGCTCTCGCATAACGACAGAAGGAAACACCATATATTTT
TRBV4-1,15,few,TRBJ2-1,TRBD1,CASTLDAGGRNEQFF,TGCGCCAGCACCCTCGACGCAGGGGGAAGGAATGAGCAGTTCTTC
TRBV6-1,13,.,TRBJ1-1,.,CASTPVGALEAFF,TGTGCCAGCACCCCCGTTGGGGCGCTTGAAGCTTTCTTT
TRBV5-1,14,.,TRBJ2-7,.,CASSLDGSTYEQYF,TGCGCCAGCAGCTTGGACGGTAGTACCTACGAGCAGTACTTC
TRBV5-1,15,.,TRBJ2-3,.,CASSLDSPSTDTQYF,TGCGCCAGCAGCTTGGATAGCCCTAGCACAGATACGCAGTATTTT
TRBV11-2,14,.,TRBJ2-7,.,CASSPRNEGWEQYF,TGTGCCAGCAGCCCTCGGAACGAGGGATGGGAGCAGTACTTC
TRBV9,14,.,TRBJ1-3,.,CASSVGTRGNTIYF,TGTGCCAGCAGTGTCGGGACACGGGGAAACACCATATATTTT
TRBV2,14,.,TRBJ2-7,TRBD2,CASSEQLAGGEQYF,TGTGCCAGCAGTGAACAGCTAGCGGGGGGGGAGCAGTACTTC
TRBV2,13,few,TRBJ2-4,.,CASTEQVVNIQYF,TGTGCCAGCACCGAACAGGTAGTAAACATTCAGTACTTC
TRBV12-5,12,.,TRBJ2-2,.,CASGGEGGELFF,TGTGCTAGTGGTGGCGAGGGCGGGGAGCTGTTTTTT
TRBV7-2,18,.,TRBJ1-2,TRBD1,CASSPPRDRARWNYGYTF,TGTGCCAGCAGCCCTCCGCGGGACAGGGCGAGGTGGAACTATGGCTACACCTTC
TRBV10-3,13,.,TRBJ2-3,.,CAISDGATDTQYF,TGTGCCATCAGCGATGGTGCGACAGATACGCAGTATTTT
TRBV18,13,.,TRBJ1-5,.,CASSRLSNQPQHF,TGTGCCAGCTCACGTCTCAGCAATCAGCCCCAGCATTTT
TRBV10-1,16,.,TRBJ2-1,.,CATQRSASGGYNEQFF,TGCGCCACCCAGCGGTCTGCAAGCGGAGGTTACAATGAGCAGTTCTTC
TRBV15,15,.,TRBJ1-2,TRBD1,CATSRDGQGGYGYTF,TGTGCCACCAGCAGAGATGGTCAGGGGGGCTATGGCTACACCTTC
TRBV28,15,few,TRBJ1-2,TRBD1,CASSKSRGFNYGYTF,TGTGCCAGCAGTAAGAGCAGGGGGTTTAACTATGGCTACACCTTC
TRBV29-1,14,.,TRBJ1-1,TRBD1,CSVVGQGADTEAFF,TGCAGCGTTGTCGGACAGGGGGCAGACACTGAAGCTTTCTTT
TRBV14,18,once,TRBJ1-1,TRBD1,CASSQGGGTGGANTEAFF,TGTGCCAGCAGCCAAGGGGGGGGGACAGGGGGAGCAAACACTGAAGCTTTCTTT
TRBV5-1,15,.,TRBJ2-5,.,CASSLATALGETQYF,TGCGCCAGCAGCTTGGCCACTGCCCTCGGGGAGACCCAGTACTTC
TRBV28,14,.,TRBJ1-1,TRBD1,CASHSATGVTEAFF,TGTGCCAGCCATTCAGCGACAGGGGTAACTGAAGCTTTCTTT
TRBV30,14,once,TRBJ2-7,TRBD2,CAWSYPGLADRRYF,TGTGCCTGGAGTTATCCGGGACTAGCGGATAGGAGGTACTTC
TRBV7-6,16,.,TRBJ2-2,TRBD2,CASSPTPGLAAGELFF,TGTGCCAGCAGCCCGACTCCGGGACTAGCCGCCGGGGAGCTGTTTTTT
TRBV6-1,14,.,TRBJ2-5,TRBD2,CASSRTSGIETQYF,TGTGCCAGCAGTAGAACTAGCGGGATTGAGACCCAGTACTTC
TRBV7-8,14,.,TRBJ1-2,.,CASSLSVGGSGYTF,TGTGCCAGCAGCCTAAGTGTAGGGGGTTCTGGCTACACCTTC
TRBV7-6,15,.,TRBJ2-7,TRBD1,CASSLNDVTGLEQYF,TGTGCCAGCAGCTTAAACGACGTGACAGGGCTCGAGCAGTACTTC
TRBV30,16,.,TRBJ2-2,TRBD2,CARKLAGGSNTGELFF,TGTGCCCGTAAACTAGCGGGAGGTTCGAACACCGGGGAGCTGTTTTTT